A single sample is the source of the 7 T cell receptor beta chains below, sequenced in a study of OX40 agonist ivuxolimab in advanced cancers. Libraries were prepared by immunoSEQ multiplex PCR; TCRdb keeps only in-frame clonotypes and omits some of them. The sample records tens of thousands of clones, roughly nine tenths being singletons. The sequencing used CD4+ or CD8+ T cells sorted from blood, collected in a trial of the OX40 agonist ivuxolimab. The receptors stem from an adult with an advanced solid tumor such as melanoma, head and neck, liver or kidney cancer.

The CDR3 bases are TGTGCCAGCACCAGGGGAGGCACAGATACGCAGTATTTT. Residues: CASTRGGTDTQYF. The V and J genes are TRBV28 and TRBJ2-3, with D possibly being TRBD1 (6 bases). This CDR3 contains 13 residues. CDR1 is MDHEN, CDR2 SYDVKM, per germline. Deletions cut 7 bases from V and 1 base from J, with 9 bases between.

V and J are TRBV11-2 and TRBJ2-7; D may be TRBD1 (8 bases). The germline gives CDR1 SGHAT, CDR2 FQNNGV. The CDR3 runs to 13 residues. The germline V and J ends were trimmed by 3 bases and 6 bases, with 12 bases remaining between them. This CDR3 is CASSFTGGGEQYF. For the CDR3, the DNA is TGTGCCAGCAGCTTCACAGGGGGGGGCGAGCAGTACTTC.

The J gene is TRBJ1-1, the V gene TRBV14, with D possibly matching TRBD1 (5 bases). V gave up 8 bases and J gave up 5 bases, with 18 bases separating them. The CDR3 runs to 14 residues. The germline gives CDR1 SGHDN, CDR2 FVKESK. The CDR3 coding sequence is TGTGCCAGCTCACGGGGGAGGGGTGGGACTGAAGCTTTCTTT. Translated: CASSRGRGGTEAFF.

This clone was seen more than once but under ten times. V usage is TRBV11-2 and J usage is TRBJ1-1; no clear D gene. V lost 2 bases, J lost 1 base, and 5 bases lay in between. Germline V lookup: CDR1 SGHAT, CDR2 FQNNGV. The CDR3 contains 13 residues. As DNA, the CDR3 is TGTGCCAGCAGCTTACGGAGGAACACTGAAGCTTTCTTT. It translates to CASSLRRNTEAFF. The entire variable domain, with the rest obtained from reference TRBV11-2 and TRBJ1-1, is as follows: EAGVAQSPRYKIIEKRQSVAFWCNPISGHATLYWYQQILGQGPKLLIQFQNNGVVDDSQLPKDRFSAERLKGVDSTLKIQPAKLEDSAVYLCASSLRRNTEAFFGQGTRLTVV.

The chain links TRBV19 to TRBJ1-1; maybe TRBD1 (5 bases). Deletions cut 3 bases from V and 5 bases from J, with 16 bases between. Germline CDR1 is LNHDA and CDR2 is SQIVND (reference sequence). The CDR3 extends over 15 amino acids. The CDR3: CASSISGVLGTEAFF. The CDR3 DNA follows: TGTGCCAGTAGTATCTCGGGGGTATTGGGAACTGAAGCTTTCTTT.

This chain connects TRBV5-1 to TRBJ2-3, with TRBD2 matching over 13 bases. CDR1 SGHRS and CDR2 YFSETQ come from the germline V gene. The V segment lost 3 bases and the J segment 4 bases; nucleotides outside the gene matches: 2. This CDR3 comprises 15 residues. Here the CDR3 reads CASSWTSGGADTQYF. The DNA for the CDR3 is TGCGCCAGCAGCTGGACTAGCGGGGGCGCAGATACGCAGTATTTT.

V and J are TRBV11-2 and TRBJ2-1, with TRBD2 identical over 7 bases. This CDR3 region has 15 residues. Germline CDR1 SGHAT, CDR2 FQNNGV. J lost 4 bases, V lost 8 bases, and 11 bases had no gene match. As DNA, the CDR3 is TGTGCCAGCGCTCAGCGGGAAGACCCATACAATGAGCAGTTCTTC. The encoded protein is CASAQREDPYNEQFF.